This T cell receptor (beta chain) was sequenced during a study of cytomegalovirus exposure and HLA in healthy donors. The CDR3 consists of 16 residues. PCR primers comprised 60 Vbeta and 13 Jbeta primers. Assay used: immunoSEQ multiplex PCR; TCRdb lists only in-frame clones, some missing. The sample lists more than 110,000 clones; about 80% were seen once. Source material: PBMCs. This chain links TRBV21-1 with TRBJ1-2. TRBV21-1 is given as a pseudogene. The source is a man in his thirties or forties in good health and CMV-seropositive. CDR3 coding DNA: TGTGCCAGCAGCAAAGGGAGGGACTCCCCAGACTATGGCTACACCTTC. Protein sequence: CASSKGRDSPDYGYTF.